This T cell receptor beta chain came from a study of cytomegalovirus exposure and HLA in healthy donors. Study results and limitations: Among the sequence variants, a highly shared cluster was likely an artifact of sequencing. As confirmed in vitro, a few CMV-associated chains were specific for CMV antigens.

Researchers ran the PCR with 60 Vbeta and 13 Jbeta primers. TCRdb keeps only in-frame clones here, not all; method: immunoSEQ multiplex PCR. This table holds about 50,000 clones. Worth noting for this clone: The antigen remains unidentified.

Input material: PBMCs. The clonotype was recovered from a woman between 18 and 29 years old in good health and CMV-seronegative.

The CDR3 region has the DNA TGTGCCACCGGTATAGACAGATTCTCTGGAAACACCATATATTTT. Its translation is CATGIDRFSGNTIYF. The V call is TRBV6-1, the J call TRBJ1-3; the D gene is possibly TRBD1 (5 bases). This CDR3 region has 15 residues. V was pared by 10 bases and J by 0 bases, with 16 bases between. Germline V gene sequence: CDR1 MNHNS, CDR2 SASEGT.